This T cell receptor beta chain derives from a study of CD8 T cells in Susac syndrome. Deletions cut 4 bases from V and 2 bases from J, with 5 bases between. Germline CDR1 and CDR2: SQVTM and ANQGSEA. CDR3 length: 11 amino acids. The authors reverse transcribed roughly 0.5 to 1 ug RNA with random hexamers. TCRdb fed the immunoSEQ multiplex PCR reads into MiXCR, producing one record per CDR3 protein. Among about 70,000 distinct CDR3 sequences listed, 95% were seen once. In contrast to the negatively isolated CD8+ and CD4+ T cells, TEMRA cells were FACS-enriched. Sequencing used CD8+ T cells from PBMCs. The receptor was derived from a human donor in good health. The chain recombines TRBV29-1 with TRBJ1-2; D gene uncertain. For the CDR3, the DNA is TGCAGCGTTGGAACGAACTATGGCTACACCTTC. Translating it yields CSVGTNYGYTF.